These T cell receptor beta chains were read from a single sample in a study of CD8+CD57+ T cells in acquired aplastic anemia. MiXCR, run by TCRdb on the reads, gives a single entry per CDR3 protein. The top ten hold roughly 30% of the sample, which has 95,000 to 150,000 distinct CDR3 sequences, 55% to 60% seen once. Sequenced material: sorted CD4+, CD8+, or CD8+CD57+ T cells (not recorded which) from PBMCs. Source of these receptors: a human donor with aplastic anemia. The conserved cysteine and the conserved F or W are not part of the CDR3 here.

j_gene: TRBJ1-1
v_gene: TRBV7-2
CDR3aa: ASSLALVRAEAF

j_gene: TRBJ2-4
v_gene: TRBV7-8
CDR3aa: ASSLERGNIQY

j_gene: TRBJ2-7
v_gene: TRBV9
CDR3aa: ASSARGLSYEQY

j_gene: TRBJ2-2
v_gene: TRBV10-1
CDR3aa: ASSDRAPNTGELF

j_gene: TRBJ2-7
v_gene: TRBV5-1
CDR3aa: AARADTSYEQY

j_gene: TRBJ2-3
v_gene: TRBV20-1
CDR3aa: SARSTSGEDTQY

j_gene: TRBJ2-1
v_gene: TRBV12-3/TRBV12-4
CDR3aa: ASSLGAYRGPRDEQF

j_gene: TRBJ2-7
v_gene: TRBV10-3
CDR3aa: ATRRSSGGNEQY

j_gene: TRBJ2-7
v_gene: TRBV7-2
CDR3aa: ASSLDRGGLEQY

j_gene: TRBJ1-6
v_gene: TRBV10-3
CDR3aa: AIRRQGKNSPLH

j_gene: TRBJ1-1
v_gene: TRBV20-1
CDR3aa: SARSGNTEAF

j_gene: TRBJ1-2
v_gene: TRBV9
CDR3aa: ASGGRAGGYT

j_gene: TRBJ2-1
v_gene: TRBV6-1
CDR3aa: ASRGSPYNEQF

j_gene: TRBJ1-1
v_gene: TRBV7-9
CDR3aa: ASSRQGTEAF

j_gene: TRBJ1-5
v_gene: TRBV20-1
CDR3aa: SADGGQVSNQPQH

j_gene: TRBJ1-1
v_gene: TRBV20-1
CDR3aa: SARDLGEGAEAF

j_gene: TRBJ2-3
v_gene: TRBV20-1
CDR3aa: SARGPVRVGDTQY

j_gene: TRBJ2-1
v_gene: TRBV24-1
CDR3aa: ATSDYGAGSMEQF

j_gene: TRBJ1-2
v_gene: TRBV19
CDR3aa: ASSTTRYGYT

j_gene: TRBJ2-5
v_gene: TRBV20-1
CDR3aa: SANGKGALGETQY

j_gene: TRBJ1-2
v_gene: TRBV28
CDR3aa: ASSPRTGQAYGYT

j_gene: TRBJ2-3
v_gene: TRBV2
CDR3aa: ASCWTGGRGDTQY

j_gene: TRBJ2-1
v_gene: TRBV11-1
CDR3aa: ASSVAPRGAQHNEQF

j_gene: TRBJ1-1
v_gene: TRBV25-1
CDR3aa: ASSEKQGRAEAF

j_gene: TRBJ2-5
v_gene: TRBV10-3
CDR3aa: AISGTQETQY

j_gene: TRBJ2-3
v_gene: TRBV15
CDR3aa: ATSREEVSTDTQY

j_gene: TRBJ2-7
v_gene: TRBV29-1
CDR3aa: SVLYRQSYEQY

j_gene: TRBJ2-1
v_gene: TRBV10-3
CDR3aa: AISEIRADPQGEF

j_gene: TRBJ2-1
v_gene: TRBV25-1
CDR3aa: ASPGQGATYNEQF

j_gene: TRBJ1-6
v_gene: TRBV10-3
CDR3aa: AGRQLGTASPLH

j_gene: TRBJ1-2
v_gene: TRBV9
CDR3aa: ASSVAAQGQANGYT

j_gene: TRBJ2-2
v_gene: TRBV7-9
CDR3aa: ASRWRTGELF

j_gene: TRBJ2-2
v_gene: TRBV7-2
CDR3aa: ASSLARSGELF

j_gene: TRBJ2-6
v_gene: TRBV7-2
CDR3aa: ASSSAAGANVLT

j_gene: TRBJ1-6
v_gene: TRBV25-1
CDR3aa: ASSDLHRGSPLH

j_gene: TRBJ2-1
v_gene: TRBV25-1
CDR3aa: ASKESSYNEQF

j_gene: TRBJ2-7
v_gene: TRBV7-6
CDR3aa: ASSPALGEQY

j_gene: TRBJ1-1
v_gene: TRBV11-2
CDR3aa: ASSRRDRNTEAF

j_gene: TRBJ2-5
v_gene: TRBV12-3/TRBV12-4
CDR3aa: ASSLYGRERETQY

j_gene: TRBJ2-5
v_gene: TRBV11-2
CDR3aa: ASSLGPGWETQY

j_gene: TRBJ2-1
v_gene: TRBV14
CDR3aa: ASSQDPFFSDNGVYNEQF

j_gene: TRBJ2-5
v_gene: TRBV2
CDR3aa: ASSVGSFGETQY

j_gene: TRBJ2-7
v_gene: TRBV9
CDR3aa: ASSRDISYEQY